This T cell receptor beta chain emerged from a study of blood T cell repertoires in COVID-19. This CDR3 contains 13 residues. The germline V and J ends were trimmed by 5 bases and 0 bases, with 5 bases remaining between them. CDR1 is MDHEN and CDR2 is SYDVKM in the germline V gene. Participants were placed into cohorts based on the clinical history they reported. Exposed enrollees had met someone with a PCR-confirmed or clinician-diagnosed COVID-19 case at some point within the 2 weeks before study entry. Clones were sequenced by immunoSEQ multiplex PCR, and TCRdb holds only the in-frame ones, with some missing. The table lists nearly 300,000 clones, 85% to 90% of them singletons.

This receptor was obtained from a woman aged 45 to 65 who had been exposed to COVID-19. The source material was PBMCs or T cells enriched from blood (not recorded which). The chain joins TRBV28 to TRBJ1-5, with D hard to call. In DNA form, the CDR3 reads TGTGCCAGCAGTGCGTATAGCAATCAGCCCCAGCATTTT. Its protein is CASSAYSNQPQHF.